The 27 T cell receptor beta chains reported below all come from one sample, sequenced in a study of shared clonotypes between healthy human individuals. Profiled with immunoSEQ multiplex PCR; TCRdb holds only in-frame clones, not every one. The table lists roughly 850,000 clones, roughly 96% of them singletons. Positive CCR7 selection of CD45RO-negative cells yielded the naive CD8 cells, and terminally differentiated effector memory CD45RA+ cells were excluded. Input material: naive CD8+ T cells sorted from blood. The receptors shown here come from a man in his thirties or forties in good health.

The chain has TRBV19 and TRBJ2-1; D is undetermined. V was clipped by 4 bases and J by 0 bases, with 4 bases between them. The CDR3 length is 13 residues. Germline values: CDR1 LNHDA, CDR2 SQIVND (reference sequence). This CDR3 reads CASSTDSYNEQFF. The CDR3 region has the DNA TGTGCCAGTAGTACCGACTCCTACAATGAGCAGTTCTTC.

The J gene is TRBJ1-5, the V gene TRBV6-1; TRBD1 might be the D (5 bases). Looked up from germline, CDR1 is MNHNS and CDR2 is SASEGT. Trimming stripped 1 base from V and 7 bases from J, with 17 bases between. The CDR3 has 16 residues. CDR3 sequence (DNA): TGTGCCAGCAGTGAAGATAAAGGGACTTTTGGACAGCCCCAGCATTTT. Protein sequence: CASSEDKGTFGQPQHF.

This chain uses TRBV5-4 with TRBJ2-5, with TRBD1 matching over 10 bases. The CDR3 is made up of 15 amino acids. The germline V gene encodes CDR1 SGHNT and CDR2 YYREEE (reference sequence). The V gene end was trimmed by 3 bases and the J gene end by 1 base; junction bases not matched to a gene: 3. This CDR3 is CASSSRDRGQETQYF. The CDR3, as DNA: TGTGCCAGCAGCTCGAGGGACAGGGGCCAAGAGACCCAGTACTTC.

The sample holds one count of this clone. The chain joins TRBV4-1 to TRBJ1-2, with unresolved D. CDR3 length equals 14 residues. V was pared by 0 bases and J by 2 bases, with 7 bases between. Germline-derived CDR1 and CDR2 are MGHRA and YSYEKL. CDR3 region: CASSQDLRNYGYTF. In DNA form, the CDR3 reads TGCGCCAGCAGCCAAGATCTCCGGAACTATGGCTACACCTTC.

The chain joins TRBV4-1 to TRBJ2-7, with TRBD2 identical over 7 bases. V was clipped by 1 base and J by 4 bases; unmatched bases: 10. The CDR3 covers 16 residues. Germline V CDR1 and CDR2: MGHRA, YSYEKL. Written as DNA, the CDR3 is TGCGCCAGCAGCCAAGCCCCGGGACTAACAAATTACGAGCAGTACTTC. Protein product: CASSQAPGLTNYEQYF.

The genes are TRBV7-9 and TRBJ2-7; 10 nucleotides agree with TRBD1. The CDR3 extends over 14 amino acids. The germline CDR1 and CDR2 sequences are SEHNR and FQNEAQ (reference sequence). Germline trimming cut 4 bases from V and 2 bases from J; bases unmatched to any gene: 2. DNA of the CDR3: TGTGCCAGCAGCTGGGACAGGGGAGCCTACGAGCAGTACTTC. The encoded protein is CASSWDRGAYEQYF.

This sequence joins TRBV28 and TRBJ2-3; D gene unclear. The CDR3 covers 14 residues. Deletions cut 5 bases from V and 4 bases from J, with 13 bases between. In germline, CDR1 is MDHEN, CDR2 SYDVKM. The CDR3 region has the DNA TGTGCCAGCAGTCTTTCGACTGGCGCAGATACGCAGTATTTT. Encoded protein: CASSLSTGADTQYF.

The chain carries TRBV13 and TRBJ2-3; D not certain. The CDR3 length is 12 residues. Germline-derived CDR1 and CDR2 are PRHDT and FYEKMQ (reference sequence). V was pared by 2 bases and J by 4 bases, with 4 bases between. The CDR3 is CASSLFPDTQYF. For the CDR3, the DNA is TGTGCCAGCAGCTTATTCCCAGATACGCAGTATTTT.

The CDR3 region has the DNA TGTGCCAGCAGCGCCGACTTGGACGGGTCCGGGCAGCCCCAGCATTTT. It translates to CASSADLDGSGQPQHF. The chain links TRBV7-9 to TRBJ1-5, with D uncertain. V was cut by 5 bases and J by 7 bases, with 21 bases left in between. The CDR3 is 16 residues long. Germline V gene lookup returns CDR1 SEHNR and CDR2 FQNEAQ (reference sequence).

The rearrangement links TRBV7-2 to TRBJ2-1; 7 positions agree with TRBD2. Trimming removed 7 bases from V and 5 bases from J; junction bases left unmatched: 14. Germline CDR1 SGHTA, CDR2 FQGNSA. The CDR3 has 16 amino acids. The CDR3 region has the DNA TGTGCCAGCAACCATCCAGAGAGACTAGCAAACAATGAGCAGTTCTTC. Encoded protein: CASNHPERLANNEQFF.

This sequence joins TRBV7-6 and TRBJ1-2; 7 nucleotides agree with TRBD1. Trimming took 5 bases from V and 2 from J; bases not matched to a gene: 8. CDR1 is SGHVS, CDR2 FNYEAQ, per germline. The CDR3 runs to 15 residues. The chain's CDR3 is CASSEGDSPNYGYTF. In DNA, the CDR3 is TGTGCCAGCAGCGAAGGGGACAGCCCCAACTATGGCTACACCTTC.

The V gene is TRBV10-3, the J gene TRBJ1-2; D unclear. Germline values: CDR1 ENHRY, CDR2 SYGVKD. The CDR3 covers 15 residues. Trimming removed 0 bases from V and 4 bases from J, with 12 bases in between. CDR3 sequence (DNA): TGTGCCATCAGTGAGTCGCAGTCCGAAACCTATGGCTACACCTTC. This encodes CAISESQSETYGYTF.

Note on this clone: Other DNA sequences from this sample encode an identical CDR3 as well. The V gene is TRBV7-9, the J gene TRBJ2-7; D call uncertain. The germline V gene has CDR1 SEHNR and CDR2 FQNEAQ (reference sequence). Deletions cut 2 bases from V and 2 bases from J, with 4 bases between. The CDR3 has 12 amino acids. CDR3 bases: TGTGCCAGCAGCTTACCCCCCTACGAGCAGTACTTC. Translated: CASSLPPYEQYF.

The rearrangement joins TRBV4-3 to TRBJ2-1; perhaps TRBD1 as D (6 bases). CDR3 length equals 18 residues. Germline V gives CDR1 LGHNA, CDR2 YSLEER. Trimming shortened V by 0 bases and J by 6 bases, and 21 bases separated the two germline ends. The CDR3 region is CASSQDRIGQGKGNEQFF. CDR3 nucleotide sequence: TGCGCCAGCAGCCAAGATAGAATTGGGCAGGGGAAAGGCAATGAGCAGTTCTTC.

The chain joins TRBV4-1 to TRBJ2-7; 8 bases are a match to TRBD2. Germline CDR1 and CDR2: MGHRA and YSYEKL. After removal of 0 bases from V and 7 bases from J, the junction contained 8 bases not matched to a gene. The CDR3 contains 15 residues. The CDR3 region has the DNA TGCGCCAGCAGCCAAGATGCAGCGGGAGCGAAAGAGCAGTACTTC. Its protein product is CASSQDAAGAKEQYF.

V is TRBV9 and J is TRBJ1-4, with 7 positions matching TRBD1. The CDR3 consists of 17 residues. With V trimmed by 3 bases and J by 0 bases, 8 bases remained unmatched. The germline V gene encodes CDR1 SGDLS and CDR2 YYNGEE. The CDR3 region has the DNA TGTGCCAGCAGCGCTACCGGGACAGCTGCAACTAATGAAAAACTGTTTTTT. It yields the protein CASSATGTAATNEKLFF.

The chain employs TRBV5-4 and TRBJ1-2, with D possibly matching TRBD1 (6 bases). V was pared by 0 bases and J by 4 bases, with 13 bases between. CDR3 size: 15 residues. The germline V gene has CDR1 SGHNT and CDR2 YYREEE (reference sequence). The CDR3 bases are TGTGCCAGCAGCTTGGTAGAGGGGGTCGGCTATGGCTACACCTTC. This gives the protein CASSLVEGVGYGYTF.

V gene TRBV7-9 combines with J gene TRBJ2-7; weak D call: TRBD1 (5 bases). The CDR3 covers 15 residues. With 5 bases removed from V and 6 bases from J, the gap between germline ends came to 20 bases. Germline CDR1 and CDR2: SEHNR and FQNEAQ (reference sequence). CDR3 DNA: TGTGCCAGCAGCCCGACAGCCGGTACTCTCCGCGAGCAGTACTTC. Its translation: CASSPTAGTLREQYF. Using reference TRBV7-9 and TRBJ2-7 for the parts outside the CDR3, the full variable domain is DTGVSQNPRHKITKRGQNVTFRCDPISEHNRLYWYRQTLGQGPEFLTYFQNEAQLEKSRLLSDRFSAERPKGSFSTLEIQRTEQGDSAMYLCASSPTAGTLREQYFGPGTRLTVT.

The J gene is TRBJ2-1, the V gene TRBV7-9, with D uncertain. The CDR3 length is 15 residues. Per the germline V gene, CDR1 is SEHNR and CDR2 is FQNEAQ (reference sequence). V was pared by 5 bases and J by 0 bases, with 11 bases between. The CDR3 DNA sequence: TGTGCCAGCAGCCCCAAGAGGATCTCCTACAATGAGCAGTTCTTC. Translating gives CASSPKRISYNEQFF.

This chain uses TRBV7-9 with TRBJ2-7; weak D call: TRBD2 (5 bases). CDR1 is SEHNR, CDR2 FQNEAQ, per germline (reference sequence). This CDR3 has 15 amino acids. Between the trimmed V and J ends, which lost 1 base and 5 bases, there was a span of 15 bases. CDR3 bases: TGTGCCAGCAGCTTAGTTGAGAGGGCGGAGGACGAGCAGTACTTC. It specifies CASSLVERAEDEQYF.

V is TRBV15 and J is TRBJ2-5; the D gene is possibly TRBD2 (5 bases). The V end was cut by 5 bases, the J end by 2 bases, with 9 bases between. CDR1 is LNHNV, CDR2 YYDKDF, per germline (reference sequence). The CDR3 length is 13 residues. This chain's CDR3 is CATSGGGQETQYF. The CDR3 nucleotides are TGTGCCACCAGCGGAGGTGGGCAAGAGACCCAGTACTTC.

This chain connects TRBV19 to TRBJ1-1; D remains ambiguous. Germline lookup yields CDR1 LNHDA and CDR2 SQIVND (reference sequence). The CDR3 extends over 12 amino acids. V shed 3 bases and J shed 8 bases, with 10 bases lying between them. The CDR3 reads CASSMEGREAFF. The DNA of the CDR3 is TGTGCCAGTAGTATGGAGGGCAGGGAAGCTTTCTTT. Using reference TRBV19 and TRBJ1-1 for the parts outside the CDR3, the full variable domain is DGGITQSPKYLFRKEGQNVTLSCEQNLNHDAMYWYRQDPGQGLRLIYYSQIVNDFQKGDIAEGYSVSREKKESFPLTVTSAQKNPTAFYLCASSMEGREAFFGQGTRLTVV.

The chain is built from TRBV27 and TRBJ2-7; maybe TRBD2 (6 bases). The germline V gene has CDR1 MNHEY and CDR2 SMNVEV (reference sequence). V dropped 6 bases and J dropped 7 bases, with 25 bases sitting between them. The CDR3 extends over 16 amino acids. Here the CDR3 DNA reads TGTGCCAGCAGCCTATCATCTTCCGGGAGACGTAGGGAGCAGTACTTC. This codes for CASSLSSSGRRREQYF.

The CDR3 coding sequence is TGTGCCAGCAGTTTCGGGGCGGGAGATACGCAGTATTTT. This translates into CASSFGAGDTQYF. The chain employs TRBV6-6 and TRBJ2-3, with D possibly called TRBD1 or TRBD2 (5 bases each). The CDR3 sequence is 13 residues long. V shed 4 bases and J shed 5 bases, with 10 bases lying between them. Germline V gene data show CDR1 as MNHNY and CDR2 as SVGAGI (reference sequence).

The chain uses TRBV4-2 and TRBJ2-1, with 9 bases matching TRBD1. V lost 1 base to trimming and J lost 5 bases; unmatched junction nucleotides: 6. Germline V gives CDR1 LGHNA, CDR2 YNFKEQ. This CDR3 is 16 amino acids long. The CDR3 DNA follows: TGTGCCAGCAGCCAAGTGGGACAGGGACCTAACAATGAGCAGTTCTTC. This translates into CASSQVGQGPNNEQFF.

The chain has TRBV7-2 and TRBJ2-5, with D unresolved. Germline loops: CDR1 SGHTA, CDR2 FQGNSA. There are 15 residues in the CDR3. V shed 2 bases and J shed 1 base, with 11 bases lying between them. The CDR3 DNA reads as TGTGCCAGCAGCTTACCCCGCCTCGGCCAAGAGACCCAGTACTTC. Translation: CASSLPRLGQETQYF. Together with reference TRBV7-2 and TRBJ2-5, the CDR3 gives the full variable domain: GAGVSQSPSNKVTEKGKDVELRCDPISGHTALYWYRQSLGQGLEFLIYFQGNSAPDKSGLPSDRFSAERTGGSVSTLTIQRTQQEDSAVYLCASSLPRLGQETQYFGPGTRLLVL.

CDR3 sequence reads: CASSVTGHGTAGEQFF. CDR3 bases: TGTGCCAGCAGTGTGACGGGGCACGGGACCGCCGGTGAGCAGTTCTTC. The genes are TRBV28 and TRBJ2-1, with D perhaps TRBD1 or TRBD2 (5 bases each). V was clipped by 5 bases and J by 9 bases, with 23 bases between them. Looked up from germline, CDR1 is MDHEN and CDR2 is SYDVKM. The CDR3 is 16 residues long.